These 6 T cell receptor beta chains came from one sample sequenced in a study of T cell repertoires in cytomegalovirus infection. MiXCR, run by TCRdb on the reads, gives a single entry per CDR3 protein. In the table there are some 300,000 distinct CDR3 sequences, around 10% of which are singletons. The sequencing sample was made of PBMCs. The receptors were gathered from a human donor in good health (CMV status not recorded). Some clones in this sample may be carry-over from other donors' samples.

This clonotype was recorded many times. The chain has TRBV2 and TRBJ1-5; D might be TRBD1 (5 bases). Germline assignment: CDR1 SNHLY and CDR2 FYNNEI. V shed 4 bases and J shed 2 bases, with 9 bases lying between them. The CDR3 runs 14 residues. The CDR3 loop reads CASSGRARNQPQHF. The CDR3 bases are TGTGCCAGCAGTGGCAGGGCTCGCAATCAGCCCCAGCATTTT.

This clonotype was observed at least ten times. V gene TRBV11-2 combines with J gene TRBJ2-5, with a weak D call TRBD1 (8 bases). Germline CDR1 is SGHAT and CDR2 is FQNNGV. Trimming cost V 0 bases and J 5 bases, with 16 bases left between them. The CDR3 has 16 amino acids. The CDR3 region is CASSLDSTGEGETQYF. CDR3 DNA: TGTGCCAGCAGCTTAGATTCGACAGGGGAGGGGGAGACCCAGTACTTC.

The gene calls are TRBV28 and TRBJ2-1, with D possibly being TRBD2 (5 bases). Germline V gene sequence: CDR1 MDHEN, CDR2 SYDVKM. This CDR3 is built from 12 residues. Trimming pared 4 bases from V and 13 bases from J, leaving 14 bases between. CDR3 sequence (DNA): TGTGCCAGCAGTTCTAGCCCCCCGGAACAGTTCTTC. It is translated as CASSSSPPEQFF.

The CDR3 loop reads CSARRGGETQYF. DNA for the CDR3: TGCAGTGCCCGTAGGGGGGGGGAGACCCAGTACTTC. The chain combines TRBV20-1 with TRBJ2-5; D might be TRBD2 (7 bases). In germline, CDR1 is DFQATT, CDR2 SNEGSKA (reference sequence). Trimming removed 6 bases from V and 5 bases from J, with 13 bases in between. There are 12 residues in the CDR3.

The rearrangement links TRBV29-1 to TRBJ1-4, with TRBD1 identical over 11 bases. Losses at the gene ends were 8 bases for V and 10 bases for J; bases not matched to a gene: 9. The CDR3 has 13 amino acids. CDR1 is SQVTM, CDR2 ANQGSEA, per germline. In DNA, the CDR3 is TGCAGCTCCAGGACAGGGGGCGCGGTAAAACTGTTTTTT. This sequence encodes CSSRTGGAVKLFF.

This clonotype appeared many times. V is TRBV5-1 and J is TRBJ2-4; D may correspond to TRBD1 or TRBD2 (5 bases each). The V gene lost 4 bases and the J gene lost 1 base, with 18 bases spanning the gap. The CDR3 totals 17 residues. From germline, CDR1 is SGHRS and CDR2 YFSETQ. CDR3 loop: CASSPEAGNVAKNIQYF. CDR3 nucleotide sequence: TGCGCCAGCAGCCCGGAGGCAGGGAACGTGGCCAAAAACATTCAGTACTTC.